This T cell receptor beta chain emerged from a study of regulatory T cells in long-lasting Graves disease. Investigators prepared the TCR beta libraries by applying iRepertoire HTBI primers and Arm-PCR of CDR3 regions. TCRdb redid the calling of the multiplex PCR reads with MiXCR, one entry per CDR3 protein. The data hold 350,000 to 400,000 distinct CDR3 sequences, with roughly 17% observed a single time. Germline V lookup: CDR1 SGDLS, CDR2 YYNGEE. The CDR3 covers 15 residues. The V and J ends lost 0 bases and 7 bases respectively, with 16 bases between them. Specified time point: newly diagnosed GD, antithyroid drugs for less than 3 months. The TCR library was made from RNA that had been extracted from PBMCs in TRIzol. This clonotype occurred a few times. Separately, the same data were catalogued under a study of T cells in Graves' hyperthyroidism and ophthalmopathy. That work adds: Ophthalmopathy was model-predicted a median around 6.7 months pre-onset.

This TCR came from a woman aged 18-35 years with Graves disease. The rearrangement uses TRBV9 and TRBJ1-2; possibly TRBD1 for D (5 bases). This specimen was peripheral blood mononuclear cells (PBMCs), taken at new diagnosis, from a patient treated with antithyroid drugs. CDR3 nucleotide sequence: TGTGCCAGCAGCGTAGGGGTCGACAGCTTCGGTGGCTACACCTTC. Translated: CASSVGVDSFGGYTF.